Shown below are 6 T cell receptor beta chains from a single sample sequenced in a study of identical twins. TCRdb fed the 5' RACE reads into MiXCR, producing one record per CDR3 protein. The table records approximately 670,000 distinct CDR3 sequences, roughly 6% of them present only once. The material sequenced was naive T cells sorted from blood. The receptors shown here come from a man younger than 30 in good health.

This clonotype was seen at least ten times. V and J are TRBV14 and TRBJ2-3, with D hard to call. The length of the CDR3 is 15 residues. V was pared by 1 base and J by 0 bases, with 8 bases between. In germline, CDR1 is SGHDN, CDR2 FVKESK. CDR3: CASSQVGRSTDTQYF. In DNA form, the CDR3 reads TGTGCCAGCAGCCAAGTCGGCAGAAGCACAGATACGCAGTATTTT.

This clonotype was seen ten or more times. V usage is TRBV12-3 or TRBV12-4 and J usage is TRBJ2-2; D tentatively reads TRBD1 or TRBD2 (5 bases each). The germline V and J ends were trimmed by 0 bases and 0 bases, with 8 bases remaining between them. This CDR3 contains 16 residues. Written as DNA, the CDR3 is TGTGCCAGCAGTTTAGCCGGGACCGCGAACACCGGGGAGCTGTTTTTT. Its translation: CASSLAGTANTGELFF.

This clonotype was detected many times. The chain links TRBV6-1 to TRBJ1-1; D is undetermined. Trimming took off 6 bases at V and 0 bases at J, with 17 bases between the two ends. Looked up from germline, CDR1 is MNHNS and CDR2 is SASEGT. This CDR3 is 16 amino acids long. Here the CDR3 reads CASSPQPTALNTEAFF. The CDR3 DNA sequence: TGTGCCAGCAGCCCACAACCGACGGCCTTGAACACTGAAGCTTTCTTT.

This rearrangement joins TRBV2 to TRBJ2-3; tentatively, D is TRBD1 or TRBD2 (5 bases each). Germline V lookup: CDR1 SNHLY, CDR2 FYNNEI. The CDR3 covers 13 residues. V was pared by 3 bases and J by 6 bases, with 10 bases between. CDR3 loop: CASSDGAGDTQYF. Written as DNA, the CDR3 is TGTGCCAGCAGTGATGGGGCGGGCGATACGCAGTATTTT. Based on the CDR3 plus reference TRBV2 and TRBJ2-3, the full variable domain is EPEVTQTPSHQVTQMGQEVILRCVPISNHLYFYWYRQILGQKVEFLVSFYNNEISEKSEIFDDQFSVERPDGSNFTLKIRSTKLEDSAMYFCASSDGAGDTQYFGPGTRLTVL.

The chain has TRBV7-9 and TRBJ1-1, with 8 bases lining up with TRBD1. The CDR3 covers 14 residues. The germline gives CDR1 SEHNR, CDR2 FQNEAQ (reference sequence). Trimming cost V 5 bases and J 5 bases; bases outside gene matches: 7. The DNA for the CDR3 is TGTGCCAGCAGCGGGACAGGTCCAACGACTGAAGCTTTCTTT. This translates into CASSGTGPTTEAFF.

This clonotype has ten or more counts. This chain connects TRBV28 to TRBJ2-7, with 9 positions matching TRBD1. After removal of 2 bases from V and 0 bases from J, the junction contained 5 bases not matched to a gene. The CDR3 contains 16 residues. Germline CDR1 and CDR2: MDHEN and SYDVKM. The CDR3 loop is CASSLPGQGLSYEQYF. The CDR3 DNA sequence: TGTGCCAGCAGTTTACCGGGACAGGGCCTCTCCTACGAGCAGTACTTC.